The subject of this entry is one T cell receptor beta chain. The source of the sample is a study of shared clonotypes between healthy human individuals. Naive CD8 cells were CD45RO-negative, positively selected for CCR7, excluding terminally differentiated effector memory CD45RA+ cells. The CDR3 sequence is 13 residues long. V lost 5 bases, J lost 8 bases, and 6 bases stayed unmatched. CDR1 and CDR2 (germline): GTSNPN, SVGIG (reference sequence). Repertoires were generated with immunoSEQ multiplex PCR, while TCRdb's copy carries only in-frame clones and drops some. This table has some 2 million clones, 85% to 95% appearing once.

Sequencing was performed on naive CD8+ T cells sorted from blood. This chain connects TRBV30 to TRBJ1-6, with 7 bases matching TRBD1. The sequence was collected from a man aged 18 to 35 in good health. CDR3 sequence reads: CAWGEQGYSPLHF. The CDR3 bases are TGTGCCTGGGGGGAACAGGGGTATTCACCCCTCCACTTT.